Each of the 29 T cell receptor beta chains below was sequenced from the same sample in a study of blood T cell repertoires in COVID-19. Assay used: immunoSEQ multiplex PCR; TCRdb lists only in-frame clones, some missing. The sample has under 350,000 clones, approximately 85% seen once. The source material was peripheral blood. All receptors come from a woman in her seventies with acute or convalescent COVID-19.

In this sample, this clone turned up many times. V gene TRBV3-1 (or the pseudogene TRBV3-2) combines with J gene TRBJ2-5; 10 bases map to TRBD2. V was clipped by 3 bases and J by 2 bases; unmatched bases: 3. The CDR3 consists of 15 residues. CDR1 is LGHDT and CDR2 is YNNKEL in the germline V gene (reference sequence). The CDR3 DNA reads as TGTGCCAGCAGCCATAGCGGGGGGAGACAAGAGACCCAGTACTTC. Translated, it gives CASSHSGGRQETQYF.

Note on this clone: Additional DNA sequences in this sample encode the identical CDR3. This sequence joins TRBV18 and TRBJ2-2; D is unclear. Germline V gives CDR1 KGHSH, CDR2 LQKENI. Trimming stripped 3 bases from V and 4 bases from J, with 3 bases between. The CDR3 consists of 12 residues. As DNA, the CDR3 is TGTGCCAGCTCACCTCTCACCGGGGAGCTGTTTTTT. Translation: CASSPLTGELFF.

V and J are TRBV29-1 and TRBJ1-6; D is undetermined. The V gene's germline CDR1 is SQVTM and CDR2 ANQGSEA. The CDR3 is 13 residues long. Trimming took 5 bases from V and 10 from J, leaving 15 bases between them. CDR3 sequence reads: CSVREQLGSPLHF. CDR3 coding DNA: TGCAGCGTTCGGGAACAGCTTGGGTCACCCCTCCACTTT.

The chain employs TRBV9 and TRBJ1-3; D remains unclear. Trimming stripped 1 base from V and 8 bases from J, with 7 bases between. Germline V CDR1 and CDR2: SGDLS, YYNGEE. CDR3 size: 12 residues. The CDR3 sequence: CASSVRGDTIYF. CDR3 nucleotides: TGTGCCAGCAGCGTACGGGGTGACACCATATATTTT.

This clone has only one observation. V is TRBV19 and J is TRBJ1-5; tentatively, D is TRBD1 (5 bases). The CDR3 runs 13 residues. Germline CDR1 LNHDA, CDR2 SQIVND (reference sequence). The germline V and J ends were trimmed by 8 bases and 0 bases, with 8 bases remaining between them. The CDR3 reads CASSDSSNQPQHF. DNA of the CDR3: TGTGCCAGTTCAGACAGTAGCAATCAGCCCCAGCATTTT.

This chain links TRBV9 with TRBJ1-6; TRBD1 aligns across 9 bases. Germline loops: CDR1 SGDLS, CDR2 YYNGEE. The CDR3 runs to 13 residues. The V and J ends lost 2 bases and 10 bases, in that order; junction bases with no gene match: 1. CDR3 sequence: CASSVGQGSPLHF. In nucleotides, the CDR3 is TGTGCCAGCAGCGTGGGACAGGGATCACCCCTCCACTTT.

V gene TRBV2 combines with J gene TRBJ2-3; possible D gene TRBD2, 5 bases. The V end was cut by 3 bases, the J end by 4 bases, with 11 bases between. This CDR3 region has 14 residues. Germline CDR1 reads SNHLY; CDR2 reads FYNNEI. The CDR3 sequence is CASSEDSVADTQYF. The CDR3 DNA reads TGTGCCAGCAGTGAGGACTCGGTGGCAGATACGCAGTATTTT.

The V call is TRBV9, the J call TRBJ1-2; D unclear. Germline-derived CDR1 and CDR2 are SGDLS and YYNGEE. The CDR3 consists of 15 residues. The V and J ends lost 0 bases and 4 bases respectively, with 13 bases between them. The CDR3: CASSVGGGLIYGYTF. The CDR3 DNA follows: TGTGCCAGCAGCGTAGGGGGAGGGCTAATCTATGGCTACACCTTC.

This CDR3 reads CASSQCYGYTF. CDR3 nucleotides: TGTGCCAGCAGCCAATGCTATGGCTACACCTTC. The chain employs TRBV21-1 and TRBJ1-2; the DNA was not compared with TRBD1, the D call given in the table. TRBV21-1 has pseudogene status. This CDR3 contains 11 residues.

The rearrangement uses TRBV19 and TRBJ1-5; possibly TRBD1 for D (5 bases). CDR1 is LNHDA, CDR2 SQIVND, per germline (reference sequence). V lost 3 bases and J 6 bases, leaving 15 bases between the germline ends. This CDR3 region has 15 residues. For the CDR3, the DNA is TGTGCCAGTAGTATCGCGGGGGGATTTGGTCAGCCCCAGCATTTT. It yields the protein CASSIAGGFGQPQHF.

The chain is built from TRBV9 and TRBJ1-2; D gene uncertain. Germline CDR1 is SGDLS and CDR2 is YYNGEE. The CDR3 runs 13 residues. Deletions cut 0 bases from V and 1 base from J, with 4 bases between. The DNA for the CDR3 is TGTGCCAGCAGCGTAGACAGTAACTATGGCTACACCTTC. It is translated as CASSVDSNYGYTF.

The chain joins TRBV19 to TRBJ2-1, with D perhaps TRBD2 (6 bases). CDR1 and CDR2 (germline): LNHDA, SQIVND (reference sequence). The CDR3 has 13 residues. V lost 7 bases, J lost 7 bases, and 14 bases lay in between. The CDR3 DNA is TGTGCCAGTACACCGCTGGCGGGAAATGAGCAGTTCTTC. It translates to CASTPLAGNEQFF.

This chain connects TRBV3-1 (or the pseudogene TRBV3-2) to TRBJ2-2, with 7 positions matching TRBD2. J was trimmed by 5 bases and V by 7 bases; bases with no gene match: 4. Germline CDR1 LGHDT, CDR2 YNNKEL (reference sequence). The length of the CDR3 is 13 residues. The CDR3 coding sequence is TGTGCCAGCATGCCGGGACTAACCGGGGAGCTGTTTTTT. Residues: CASMPGLTGELFF.

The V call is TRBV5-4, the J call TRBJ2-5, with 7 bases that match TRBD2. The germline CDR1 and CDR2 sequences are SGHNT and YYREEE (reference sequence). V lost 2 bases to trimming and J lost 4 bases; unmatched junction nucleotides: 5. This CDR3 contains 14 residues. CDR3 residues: CASSFRLAPETQYF. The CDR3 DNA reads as TGTGCCAGCAGCTTTCGACTAGCCCCAGAGACCCAGTACTTC. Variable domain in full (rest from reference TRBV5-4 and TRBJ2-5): ETGVTQSPTHLIKTRGQQVTLRCSSQSGHNTVSWYQQALGQGPQFIFQYYREEENGRGNFPPRFSGLQFPNYSSELNVNALELDDSALYLCASSFRLAPETQYFGPGTRLLVL.

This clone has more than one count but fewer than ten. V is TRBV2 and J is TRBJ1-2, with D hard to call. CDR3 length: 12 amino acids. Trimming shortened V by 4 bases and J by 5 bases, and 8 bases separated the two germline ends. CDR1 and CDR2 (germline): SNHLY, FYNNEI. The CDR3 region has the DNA TGTGCCAGCAGTGGAAGTAGTTATGGCTACACCTTC. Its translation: CASSGSSYGYTF. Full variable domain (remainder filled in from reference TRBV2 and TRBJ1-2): EPEVTQTPSHQVTQMGQEVILRCVPISNHLYFYWYRQILGQKVEFLVSFYNNEISEKSEIFDDQFSVERPDGSNFTLKIRSTKLEDSAMYFCASSGSSYGYTFGSGTRLTVV.

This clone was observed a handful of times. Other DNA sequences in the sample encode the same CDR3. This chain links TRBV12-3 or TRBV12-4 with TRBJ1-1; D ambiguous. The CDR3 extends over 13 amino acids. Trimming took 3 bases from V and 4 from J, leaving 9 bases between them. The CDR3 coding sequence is TGTGCCAGCAGTTTGGGCGGGAGCACTGAAGCTTTCTTT. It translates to CASSLGGSTEAFF.

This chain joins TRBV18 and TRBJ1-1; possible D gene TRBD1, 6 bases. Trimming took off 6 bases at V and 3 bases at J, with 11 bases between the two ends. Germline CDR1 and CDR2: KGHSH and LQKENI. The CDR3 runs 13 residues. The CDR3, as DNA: TGTGCCAGCTCTCAAAACAGGGACACTGAAGCTTTCTTT. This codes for CASSQNRDTEAFF.

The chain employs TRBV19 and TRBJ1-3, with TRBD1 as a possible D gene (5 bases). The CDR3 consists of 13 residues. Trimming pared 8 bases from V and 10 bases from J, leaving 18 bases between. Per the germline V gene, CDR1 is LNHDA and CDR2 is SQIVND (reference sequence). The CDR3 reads CASSNFGGATIYF. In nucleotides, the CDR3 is TGTGCCAGTTCGAACTTTGGCGGGGCAACCATATATTTT.

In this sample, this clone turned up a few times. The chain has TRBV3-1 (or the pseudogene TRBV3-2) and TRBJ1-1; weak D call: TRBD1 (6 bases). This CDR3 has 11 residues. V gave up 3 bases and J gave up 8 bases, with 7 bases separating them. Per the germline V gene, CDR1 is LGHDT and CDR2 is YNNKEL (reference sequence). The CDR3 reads CASSHTGEAFF. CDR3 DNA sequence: TGTGCCAGCAGCCACACAGGGGAAGCTTTCTTT.

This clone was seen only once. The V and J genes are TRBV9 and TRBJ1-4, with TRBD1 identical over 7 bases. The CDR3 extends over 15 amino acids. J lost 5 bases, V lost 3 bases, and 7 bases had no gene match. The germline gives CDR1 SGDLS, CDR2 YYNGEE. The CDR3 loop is CASSASGTANEKLFF. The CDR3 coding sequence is TGTGCCAGCAGCGCCTCCGGGACAGCGAATGAAAAACTGTTTTTT.

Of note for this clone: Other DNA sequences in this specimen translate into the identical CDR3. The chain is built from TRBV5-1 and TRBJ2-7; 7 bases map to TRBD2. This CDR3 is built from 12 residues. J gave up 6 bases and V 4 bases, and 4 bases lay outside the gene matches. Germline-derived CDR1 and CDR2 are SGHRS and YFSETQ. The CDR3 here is CASSLGEGEQYF. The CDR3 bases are TGCGCCAGCAGCCTTGGGGAGGGCGAGCAGTACTTC.

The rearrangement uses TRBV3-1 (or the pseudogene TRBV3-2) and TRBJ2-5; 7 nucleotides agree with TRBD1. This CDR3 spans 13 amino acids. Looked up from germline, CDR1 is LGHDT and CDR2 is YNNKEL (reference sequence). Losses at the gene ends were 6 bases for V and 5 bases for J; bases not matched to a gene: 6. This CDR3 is CASSGDSLETQYF. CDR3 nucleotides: TGTGCCAGCAGTGGGGACAGTTTGGAGACCCAGTACTTC.

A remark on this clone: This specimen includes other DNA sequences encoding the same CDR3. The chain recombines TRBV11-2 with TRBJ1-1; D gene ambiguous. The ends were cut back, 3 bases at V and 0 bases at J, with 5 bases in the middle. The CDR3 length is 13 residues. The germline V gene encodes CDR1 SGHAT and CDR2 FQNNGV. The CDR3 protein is CASSFQMNTEAFF. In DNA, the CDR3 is TGTGCCAGCAGCTTTCAAATGAACACTGAAGCTTTCTTT. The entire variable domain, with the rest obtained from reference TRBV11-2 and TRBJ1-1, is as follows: EAGVAQSPRYKIIEKRQSVAFWCNPISGHATLYWYQQILGQGPKLLIQFQNNGVVDDSQLPKDRFSAERLKGVDSTLKIQPAKLEDSAVYLCASSFQMNTEAFFGQGTRLTVV.

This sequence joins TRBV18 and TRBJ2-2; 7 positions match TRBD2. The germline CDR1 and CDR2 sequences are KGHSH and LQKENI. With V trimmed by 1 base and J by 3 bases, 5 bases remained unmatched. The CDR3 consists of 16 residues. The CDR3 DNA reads TGTGCCAGCTCACCACAGGGCGCGGGGGACACCGGGGAGCTGTTTTTT. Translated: CASSPQGAGDTGELFF.

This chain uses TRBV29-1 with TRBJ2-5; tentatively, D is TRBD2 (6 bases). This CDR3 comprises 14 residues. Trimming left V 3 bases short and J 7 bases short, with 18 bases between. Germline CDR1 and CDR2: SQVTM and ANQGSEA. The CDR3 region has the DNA TGCAGCGTTGATGACGGGGGAGTTGGAAGGACCCAGTACTTC. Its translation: CSVDDGGVGRTQYF.

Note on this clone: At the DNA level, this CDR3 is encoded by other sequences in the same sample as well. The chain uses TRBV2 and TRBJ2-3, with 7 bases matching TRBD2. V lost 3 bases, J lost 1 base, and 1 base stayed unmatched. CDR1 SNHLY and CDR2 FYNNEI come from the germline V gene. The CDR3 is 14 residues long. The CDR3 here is CASSEGGGTDTQYF. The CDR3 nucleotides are TGTGCCAGCAGTGAGGGGGGGGGCACAGATACGCAGTATTTT.

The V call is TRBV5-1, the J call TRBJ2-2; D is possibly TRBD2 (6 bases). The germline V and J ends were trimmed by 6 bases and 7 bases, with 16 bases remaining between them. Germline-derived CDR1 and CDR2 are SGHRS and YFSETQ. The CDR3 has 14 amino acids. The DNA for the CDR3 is TGCGCCAGCAACCCGGTGGGGGAGGACGGGGAGCTGTTTTTT. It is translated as CASNPVGEDGELFF.

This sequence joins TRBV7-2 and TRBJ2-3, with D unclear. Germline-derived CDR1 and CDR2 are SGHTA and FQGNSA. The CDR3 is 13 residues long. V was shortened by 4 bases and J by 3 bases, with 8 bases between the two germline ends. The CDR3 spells CASSSQSTDTQYF. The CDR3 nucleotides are TGTGCCAGCAGCTCTCAGTCAACAGATACGCAGTATTTT. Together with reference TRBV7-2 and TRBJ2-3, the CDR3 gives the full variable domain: GAGVSQSPSNKVTEKGKDVELRCDPISGHTALYWYRQSLGQGLEFLIYFQGNSAPDKSGLPSDRFSAERTGGSVSTLTIQRTQQEDSAVYLCASSSQSTDTQYFGPGTRLTVL.

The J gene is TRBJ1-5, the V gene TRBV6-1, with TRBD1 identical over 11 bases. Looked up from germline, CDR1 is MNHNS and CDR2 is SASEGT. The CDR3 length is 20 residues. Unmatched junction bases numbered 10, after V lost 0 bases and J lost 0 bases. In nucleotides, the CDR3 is TGTGCCAGCAGTGAAGCTTGGGACAGGGGGGGATTATTTAGCAATCAGCCCCAGCATTTT. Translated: CASSEAWDRGGLFSNQPQHF.